This entry features one TCR beta chain sequence. This entry comes from a study of CD8 T cells in Susac syndrome. About the study: Of the sequenced Susac syndrome patients, over 5 had active disease and fewer than 10 were in remission. Patients with Susac syndrome were therapy-naive, taking corticosteroids, with some also receiving intravenous immunoglobulin, or taking intravenous immunoglobulin alone at the time their blood was drawn.

Reverse transcription used about 0.5 to 1 ug RNA and random hexamers. TCRdb independently ran MiXCR on the immunoSEQ multiplex PCR reads; one entry per CDR3 protein. The table includes tens of thousands of distinct CDR3 sequences, approximately 96% detected once. The length of the CDR3 is 14 residues. The V end was cut by 0 bases, the J end by 6 bases, with 14 bases between. Germline V gene sequence: CDR1 DFQATT, CDR2 SNEGSKA (reference sequence). The sequence was obtained from a human donor with Susac syndrome. The J gene is TRBJ1-1, the V gene TRBV20-1; D unclear. Sequencing input: CD8+ T cells from PBMCs. The CDR3 region is CSAREDTPRAEAFF. In DNA, the CDR3 is TGCAGTGCTAGAGAAGACACCCCGAGGGCTGAAGCTTTCTTT.